This T cell receptor (beta chain) was sequenced during a study of identical twins. Broader study findings: Analyses of zero insertions could be partly confounded by invariant MAIT and iNKT cells. The degree of excess twin sharing was weaker in beta out-of-frame sequences.

The table lists this clonotype with many counts. What it recognizes is unknown. One entry per CDR3 protein results from TCRdb running MiXCR on the 5' RACE reads. The sample carries 420,000 or so distinct CDR3 sequences, around a sixth recorded once. This CDR3 has 14 amino acids. V gave up 1 base and J gave up 3 bases, with 7 bases separating them. Germline loops: CDR1 LGHNA, CDR2 YSLEER. The specimen sequenced was naive T cells sorted from blood. V is TRBV4-3 and J is TRBJ1-3; no reliable D call. The sequence was obtained from a man aged 50 to 60 in good health. CDR3 in DNA: TGCGCCAGCAGCCAAGTAGCTAGTGGAAACACCATATATTTT. It is translated as CASSQVASGNTIYF.